The clone carrying this T cell receptor beta chain occurred a few times. Its target is not known. CDR1 and CDR2 from the germline V gene are LGHNA and YNFKEQ. This CDR3 has 13 residues. Library construction for TCR beta used iRepertoire HTBI primers and Arm-PCR of CDR3 regions. TCRdb ran MiXCR on the multiplex PCR reads and lists one entry per CDR3 protein. The table shows about 290,000 distinct CDR3 sequences, with around 21% occurring only once. The sample is drawn from a study of regulatory T cells in long-lasting Graves disease. Study-level background: Over 5 years of antithyroid drugs with positive TSH receptor antibodies was taken to mean persistent Graves' disease. Study-wide results and limits: TCR diversity was lower in persistent Graves' patients than in newly diagnosed ones.

Time point: persistent/refractory GD, antithyroid drugs over 5 years with positive TRAb. RNA from PBMCs was the source of the TCR library. American Thyroid Association guidelines defined Graves' disease diagnosis. Tubes containing EDTA received nine milliliters of drawn peripheral blood. The clonotype was recovered from a female donor with Graves disease. The rearrangement links TRBV4-2 to TRBJ2-1; possible D gene TRBD2, 5 bases. TRBJ2-5 explains the end of the DNA better; the J call may be wrong. The sequencing used peripheral blood mononuclear cells (PBMCs), collected when the disease was refractory, from a patient treated with antithyroid drugs. The CDR3 nucleotides read TGTGCCAGCAGCCAGAGGGAACTAGAGACCCAGTACTTC. This translates into CASSQRELETQYF.